Shown below are 16 T cell receptor beta chains from a single sample sequenced in a study of cytomegalovirus exposure and HLA in healthy donors. This PCR relied on a set of 60 Vbeta primers and 13 Jbeta primers. Assay: immunoSEQ multiplex PCR; the TCRdb copy retains only in-frame clones and omits some. The sample consists of some 190,000 clones, around 88% of them appearing once. Sequencing was carried out using PBMCs. The receptors shown here come from a woman in her 30s in good health and CMV-seronegative.

This chain joins TRBV7-8 and TRBJ2-7, with 9 bases matching TRBD1. The junction had 7 bases not matched to a gene; V was cut back by 1 base and J by 3 bases. The CDR3 consists of 16 residues. From germline, CDR1 is SGHVS and CDR2 FQNEAQ. CDR3 sequence: CASSLVLQGAGYEQYF. DNA of the CDR3: TGTGCCAGCAGCTTAGTCTTACAGGGGGCCGGCTACGAGCAGTACTTC.

The J gene is TRBJ2-1, the V gene TRBV11-3, with 12 bases matching TRBD2. The germline CDR1 and CDR2 sequences are SGHNT and YENEEA. CDR3 length: 16 residues. Trimming at V came to 5 bases and at J to 4 bases, leaving 6 bases not matched to a gene. CDR3 amino acids: CASSPTSGSLYNEQFF. CDR3 nucleotides: TGTGCCAGCAGCCCGACTAGCGGGAGTTTATACAATGAGCAGTTCTTC. The full variable domain, with the rest looked up from reference TRBV11-3 and TRBJ2-1, is EAGVVQSPRYKIIEKKQPVAFWCNPISGHNTLYWYLQNLGQGPELLIRYENEEAVDDSQLPKDRFSAERLKGVDSTLKIQPAELGDSAVYLCASSPTSGSLYNEQFFGPGTRLTVL.

The rearrangement links TRBV6-5 to TRBJ2-2; no definite D call. CDR1 is MNHEY, CDR2 SVGAGI, per germline. The CDR3 covers 15 residues. V was shortened by 3 bases and J by 0 bases, with 8 bases between the two germline ends. CDR3 nucleotides: TGTGCCAGCAGTTATGCCAGAACGAACACCGGGGAGCTGTTTTTT. It encodes CASSYARTNTGELFF.

The chain combines TRBV2 with TRBJ2-5; D is possibly TRBD1 (6 bases). The germline V gene encodes CDR1 SNHLY and CDR2 FYNNEI. V lost 8 bases and J lost 3, with 19 bases in between. The CDR3 length is 15 residues. CDR3: CASQDSSNFEETQYF. Written as DNA, the CDR3 is TGTGCCAGCCAGGACAGCTCTAATTTCGAAGAGACCCAGTACTTC.

The chain has TRBV11-2 and TRBJ2-7; D is possibly TRBD1 (6 bases). The CDR3 loop spans 14 amino acids. CDR1 is SGHAT and CDR2 is FQNNGV in the germline V gene. The V and J ends lost 7 bases and 0 bases respectively, with 13 bases between them. CDR3 coding DNA: TGTGCCAGCACCCCGGACAGCAACTCCTACGAGCAGTACTTC. Amino acid sequence: CASTPDSNSYEQYF. The variable domain in full, completed from reference TRBV11-2 and TRBJ2-7, reads EAGVAQSPRYKIIEKRQSVAFWCNPISGHATLYWYQQILGQGPKLLIQFQNNGVVDDSQLPKDRFSAERLKGVDSTLKIQPAKLEDSAVYLCASTPDSNSYEQYFGPGTRLTVT.

This clone has a single count. The J gene is TRBJ2-3, the V gene TRBV5-1, with TRBD2 matching 8 bases. The CDR3 consists of 18 residues. V shed 0 bases and J 1 base; nucleotides not matched to a gene: 10. CDR1 and CDR2 from the germline V gene are SGHRS and YFSETQ. The CDR3 is CASSLVGGGTRGTDTQYF. The CDR3 nucleotides read TGCGCCAGCAGCTTGGTCGGCGGGGGGACCAGGGGCACAGATACGCAGTATTTT.

This chain links TRBV6-1 with TRBJ2-1; D is uncertain. This CDR3 is 13 amino acids long. V was cut by 6 bases and J by 4 bases, with 10 bases left in between. The germline CDR1 and CDR2 sequences are MNHNS and SASEGT. For the CDR3, the DNA is TGTGCCAGCAGAGGAACACTATACAATGAGCAGTTCTTC. Protein sequence: CASRGTLYNEQFF.

With regard to this clone: Other DNA sequences in the same sample also yield this CDR3. The V call is TRBV6-6, the J call TRBJ2-7; D is unclear. Germline lookup yields CDR1 MNHNY and CDR2 SVGAGI (reference sequence). Trimming removed 5 bases at V and 4 bases at J, with 6 bases between. There are 11 residues in the CDR3. In DNA, the CDR3 is TGTGCCAGCAGTCCTCTTTACGAGCAGTACTTC. Protein: CASSPLYEQYF.

This clone was picked up one time. The chain couples TRBV6-6 to TRBJ2-5, with TRBD1 matching over 7 bases. In germline, CDR1 is MNHNY, CDR2 SVGAGI (reference sequence). V gave up 1 base and J gave up 2 bases; unmatched junction bases: 4. The CDR3 covers 15 residues. DNA of the CDR3: TGTGCCAGCAGTTACTTAGGGACAGAACAAGAGACCCAGTACTTC. Translated, it gives CASSYLGTEQETQYF.

The genes are TRBV28 and TRBJ2-7, with D tentatively TRBD1 (8 bases). Trimming shortened V by 5 bases and J by 4 bases, and 18 bases separated the two germline ends. Germline CDR1 MDHEN, CDR2 SYDVKM. This CDR3 has 15 amino acids. CDR3 DNA sequence: TGTGCCAGCAGTCCCTCCGGACAGGGAGGGTACGAGCAGTACTTC. It encodes CASSPSGQGGYEQYF.

The rearrangement links TRBV5-1 to TRBJ2-1; 8 nucleotides align to TRBD1. CDR3 length: 15 amino acids. The V segment lost 2 bases and the J segment 7 bases; nucleotides outside the gene matches: 8. CDR1 is SGHRS, CDR2 YFSETQ, per germline. The CDR3 DNA reads as TGCGCCAGCAGCTTATCCGGGACAGGTAAAAATGAGCAGTTCTTC. This translates into CASSLSGTGKNEQFF.

Only one count was recorded for this clone. The chain joins TRBV29-1 to TRBJ2-7; tentative D call: TRBD1 (5 bases). The CDR3 contains 13 residues. Germline V gives CDR1 SQVTM, CDR2 ANQGSEA. Trimming left V 2 bases short and J 0 bases short, with 8 bases between. The DNA for the CDR3 is TGCAGCGTTGAAACAGGAACCTCCTACGAGCAGTACTTC. This gives the protein CSVETGTSYEQYF.

V gene TRBV7-3 combines with J gene TRBJ2-3; 9 nucleotides match TRBD1. V was pared by 0 bases and J by 2 bases, with 9 bases of the junction left unmatched. The CDR3 totals 18 residues. CDR1 SGHTA and CDR2 FQGTGA come from the germline V gene. The CDR3 DNA reads as TGTGCCAGCAGCTTAACTGGGACAGGGCTTTTAACCACAGATACGCAGTATTTT. It yields the protein CASSLTGTGLLTTDTQYF.

The chain combines TRBV19 with TRBJ2-1; the match to TRBD1 covers 8 bases. V dropped 10 bases and J dropped 3; count of bases not matched to a gene: 11. The CDR3 consists of 15 residues. Germline V gene lookup returns CDR1 LNHDA and CDR2 SQIVND (reference sequence). CDR3 sequence reads: CATTSWTGNYNEQFF. CDR3 DNA: TGTGCCACCACCTCTTGGACAGGGAACTACAATGAGCAGTTCTTC.

J is TRBJ2-7 and V is TRBV2; 11 bases agree with TRBD2. The V gene end was trimmed by 1 base and the J gene end by 2 bases; junction bases not matched to a gene: 1. Germline CDR1 reads SNHLY; CDR2 reads FYNNEI. The CDR3 runs 15 residues. DNA of the CDR3: TGTGCCAGCAGTGAAGATAGCGGGAGGGCCTACGAGCAGTACTTC. Translation: CASSEDSGRAYEQYF.

The chain has TRBV5-4 and TRBJ2-6, with a tentative D call TRBD2 (6 bases). V was pared by 5 bases and J by 5 bases, with 17 bases between. Per germline, CDR1 SGHNT and CDR2 YYREEE (reference sequence). The CDR3 spans 16 residues. The CDR3 protein is CASRWGGRSRANVLTF. CDR3 coding DNA: TGTGCCAGCAGGTGGGGAGGACGTTCGAGGGCCAACGTCCTGACTTTC.